This T cell receptor (beta chain) was identified during a study of T-cell reconstitution after alpha-beta-depleted transplantation in children. Points from the study as a whole: Surviving recipient T cells and thymic progenitors underlay high day-60 TCRbeta diversity in some patients.

The table lists this clonotype with many counts. Antigen: not known. A TCRbeta library incorporating unique molecular identifiers was prepared. MiXCR, applied by TCRdb to the PCR reads, yields one record per CDR3 protein. The sample has 45,000 to 55,000 distinct CDR3 sequences, 5.5% to 7.5% seen once; the top ten hold 30%. The receptor was isolated from a female patient aged 2-10 years who had a stem cell transplant for aplastic anemia, so the T cells may come from the graft donor. The material sequenced was PBMCs, mostly from graft donor cells, taken 60 days after TCRalphabeta/CD19-depleted stem cell transplant.

The CDR3 is CASTYPGVGETQYF. The CDR3 coding sequence is TGTGCCAGCACCTATCCTGGGGTGGGGGAGACCCAGTACTTC. V is TRBV28 and J is TRBJ2-5; D gene unclear. Trimming stripped 7 bases from V and 5 bases from J, with 17 bases between. This CDR3 region has 14 residues. Germline V CDR1 and CDR2: MDHEN, SYDVKM. The complete variable domain, with remaining parts taken from reference TRBV28 and TRBJ2-5, reads DVKVTQSSRYLVKRTGEKVFLECVQDMDHENMFWYRQDPGLGLRLIYFSYDVKMKEKGDIPEGYSVSREKKERFSLILESASTNQTSMYLCASTYPGVGETQYFGPGTRLLVL.